This TCR beta chain was sequenced in a study of cytomegalovirus exposure and HLA in healthy donors. 13 Jbeta primers and 60 Vbeta primers were used for the PCR. The table came from immunoSEQ multiplex PCR; TCRdb's copy has only in-frame clones and leaves some out. The sample has a few hundred thousand clones; about 83% are singletons. V was shortened by 8 bases and J by 0 bases, with 11 bases between the two germline ends. The CDR3 runs to 14 residues. The germline CDR1 and CDR2 sequences are MNHNS and SASEGT. The TCR originated in a man aged 35 to 55 in good health and CMV-seronegative. Sequenced: PBMCs. The J gene is TRBJ1-3, the V gene TRBV6-1; a weak D match, TRBD1 (5 bases). CDR3 DNA: TGTGCCAGCCCCGACAGCTCCTCTGGAAACACCATATATTTT. This gives the protein CASPDSSSGNTIYF.